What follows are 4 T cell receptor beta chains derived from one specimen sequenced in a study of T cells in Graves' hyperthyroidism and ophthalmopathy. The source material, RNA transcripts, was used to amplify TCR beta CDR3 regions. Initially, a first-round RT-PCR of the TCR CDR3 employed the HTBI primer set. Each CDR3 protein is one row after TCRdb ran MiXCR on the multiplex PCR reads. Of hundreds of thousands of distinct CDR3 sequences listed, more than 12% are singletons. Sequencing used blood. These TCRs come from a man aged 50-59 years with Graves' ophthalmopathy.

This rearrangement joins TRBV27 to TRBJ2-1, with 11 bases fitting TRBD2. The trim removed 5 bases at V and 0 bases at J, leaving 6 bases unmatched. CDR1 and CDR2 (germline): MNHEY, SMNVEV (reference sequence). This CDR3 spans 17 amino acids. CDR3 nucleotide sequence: TGTGCCAGCAGTCCCTTGGGACTAGCGGCCTCCTACAATGAGCAGTTCTTC. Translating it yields CASSPLGLAASYNEQFF.

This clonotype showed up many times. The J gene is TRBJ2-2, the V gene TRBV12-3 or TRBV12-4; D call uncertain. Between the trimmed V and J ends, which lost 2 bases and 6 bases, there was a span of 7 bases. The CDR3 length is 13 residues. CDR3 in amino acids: CASSLKGAGELFF. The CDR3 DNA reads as TGTGCCAGCAGTTTAAAGGGTGCCGGGGAGCTGTTTTTT.

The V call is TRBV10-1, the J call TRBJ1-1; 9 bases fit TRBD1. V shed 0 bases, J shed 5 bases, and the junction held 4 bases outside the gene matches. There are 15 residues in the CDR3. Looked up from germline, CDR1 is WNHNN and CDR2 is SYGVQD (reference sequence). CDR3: CASSESGQGWTEAFF. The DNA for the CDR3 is TGCGCCAGCAGTGAGTCGGGACAGGGATGGACTGAAGCTTTCTTT.

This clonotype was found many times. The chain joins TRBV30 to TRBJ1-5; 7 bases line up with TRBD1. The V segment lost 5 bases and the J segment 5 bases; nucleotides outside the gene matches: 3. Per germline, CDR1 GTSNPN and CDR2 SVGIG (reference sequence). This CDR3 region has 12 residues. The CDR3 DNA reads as TGTGCCTGGGACAGGGAGGATCAGCCCCAGCATTTT. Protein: CAWDREDQPQHF.